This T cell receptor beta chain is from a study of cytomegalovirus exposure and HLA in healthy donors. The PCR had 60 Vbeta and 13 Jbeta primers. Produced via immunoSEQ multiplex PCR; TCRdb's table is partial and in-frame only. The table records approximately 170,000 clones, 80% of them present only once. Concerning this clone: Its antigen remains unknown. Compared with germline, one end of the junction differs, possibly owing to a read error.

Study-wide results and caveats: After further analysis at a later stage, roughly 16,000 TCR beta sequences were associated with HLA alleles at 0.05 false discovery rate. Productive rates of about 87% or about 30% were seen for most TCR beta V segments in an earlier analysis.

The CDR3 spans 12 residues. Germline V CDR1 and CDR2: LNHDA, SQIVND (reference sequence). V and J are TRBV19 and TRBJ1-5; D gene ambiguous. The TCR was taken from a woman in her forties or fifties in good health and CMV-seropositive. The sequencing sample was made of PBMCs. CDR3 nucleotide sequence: TGTGCCAGTAATATAAGGGAGCAGCCCCAGCATTTT. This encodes CASNIREQPQHF.